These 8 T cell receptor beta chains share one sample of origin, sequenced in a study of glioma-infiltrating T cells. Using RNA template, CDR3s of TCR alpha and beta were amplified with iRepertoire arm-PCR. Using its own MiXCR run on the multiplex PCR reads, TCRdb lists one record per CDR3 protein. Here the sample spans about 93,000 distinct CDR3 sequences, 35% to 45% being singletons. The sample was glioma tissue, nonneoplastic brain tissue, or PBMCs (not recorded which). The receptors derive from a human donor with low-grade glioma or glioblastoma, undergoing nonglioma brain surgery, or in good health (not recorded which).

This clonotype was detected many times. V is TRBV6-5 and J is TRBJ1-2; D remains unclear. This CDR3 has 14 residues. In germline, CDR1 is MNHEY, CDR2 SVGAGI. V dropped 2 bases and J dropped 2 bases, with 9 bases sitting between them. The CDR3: CASSYGLGNYGYTF. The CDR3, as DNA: TGTGCCAGCAGTTACGGGTTGGGAAACTATGGCTACACCTTC.

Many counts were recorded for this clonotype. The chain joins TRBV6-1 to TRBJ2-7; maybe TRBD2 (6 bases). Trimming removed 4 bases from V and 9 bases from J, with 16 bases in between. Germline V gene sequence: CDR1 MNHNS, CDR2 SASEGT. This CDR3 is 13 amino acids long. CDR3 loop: CASSAPGTPLQYF. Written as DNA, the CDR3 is TGTGCCAGCAGTGCCCCCGGGACTCCCCTGCAGTACTTC.

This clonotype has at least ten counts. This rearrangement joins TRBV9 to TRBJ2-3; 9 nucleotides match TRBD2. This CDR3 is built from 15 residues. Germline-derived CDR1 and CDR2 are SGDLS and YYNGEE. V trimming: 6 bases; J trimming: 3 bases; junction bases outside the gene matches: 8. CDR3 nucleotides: TGTGCCAGCAACAGGCTAGCGGGGAATACAGATACGCAGTATTTT. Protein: CASNRLAGNTDTQYF.

CDR3 DNA: TGTGCCAGCAAGCGAGGGGAGGGATGGACCTACGAGCAGTTCTTC. It yields the protein CASKRGEGWTYEQFF. The chain joins TRBV6-2 or TRBV6-3 to TRBJ2-1; 7 nucleotides agree with TRBD2. Germline CDR1 and CDR2: MNHEY and SVGEGT. After removal of 7 bases from V and 10 bases from J, the junction contained 16 bases not matched to a gene. The CDR3 is 15 amino acids.

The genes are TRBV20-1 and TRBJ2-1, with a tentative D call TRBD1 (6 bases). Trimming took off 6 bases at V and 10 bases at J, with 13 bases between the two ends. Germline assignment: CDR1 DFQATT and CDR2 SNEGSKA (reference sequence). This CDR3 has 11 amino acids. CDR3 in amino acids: CSAKTGFEQFF. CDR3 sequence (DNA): TGCAGTGCAAAAACAGGGTTCGAGCAGTTCTTC.

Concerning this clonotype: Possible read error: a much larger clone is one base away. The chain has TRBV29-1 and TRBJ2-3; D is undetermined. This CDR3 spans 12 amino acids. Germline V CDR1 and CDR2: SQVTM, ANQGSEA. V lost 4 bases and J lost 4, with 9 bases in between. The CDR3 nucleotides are TGCAGCGTTGGAGGACCGGCAGATACGCAGTATTTT. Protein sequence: CSVGGPADTQYF.

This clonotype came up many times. As DNA, the CDR3 is TGTGCCAGCAGTGCTAGGGACGTTGGAAACACCATATATTTT. It encodes CASSARDVGNTIYF. This rearrangement joins TRBV6-1 to TRBJ1-3; TRBD1 might be the D (5 bases). From germline, CDR1 is MNHNS and CDR2 SASEGT. The CDR3 spans 14 residues. V was shortened by 4 bases and J by 3 bases, with 10 bases between the two germline ends.

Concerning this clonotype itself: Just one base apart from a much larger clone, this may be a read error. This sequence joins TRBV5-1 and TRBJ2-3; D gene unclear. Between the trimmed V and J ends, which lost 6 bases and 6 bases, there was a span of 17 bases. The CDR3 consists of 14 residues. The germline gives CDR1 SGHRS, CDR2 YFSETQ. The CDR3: CASKVPSGSDTQYF. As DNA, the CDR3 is TGCGCCAGCAAGGTTCCTAGTGGTTCGGATACGCAGTATTTT. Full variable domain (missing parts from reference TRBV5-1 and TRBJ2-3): KAGVTQTPRYLIKTRGQQVTLSCSPISGHRSVSWYQQTPGQGLQFLFEYFSETQRNKGNFPGRFSGRQFSNSRSEMNVSTLELGDSALYLCASKVPSGSDTQYFGPGTRLTVL.